This TCR beta chain was sequenced for a study of identical twins. CDR1 SGHTA and CDR2 FQGTGA come from the germline V gene. The CDR3 has 17 amino acids. Trimming cost V 5 bases and J 8 bases; bases outside gene matches: 12. In TCRdb, the 5' RACE reads were re-called with MiXCR into one record per CDR3 protein. Altogether roughly 770,000 distinct CDR3 sequences are present, 15% to 20% being singletons, with the ten largest covering about an eighth. Separately, the same data were catalogued under a study of T cells expressing NK-cell markers.

The chain combines TRBV7-3 with TRBJ2-1; 13 positions agree with TRBD2. This receptor was taken from a woman younger than 35 in good health. The sample taken for sequencing was PBMCs. Written as DNA, the CDR3 is TGTGCCAGCAGCCCCAGGACTAGCGGGGGATTTAGGGATGAGCAGTTCTTC. Encoded protein: CASSPRTSGGFRDEQFF.